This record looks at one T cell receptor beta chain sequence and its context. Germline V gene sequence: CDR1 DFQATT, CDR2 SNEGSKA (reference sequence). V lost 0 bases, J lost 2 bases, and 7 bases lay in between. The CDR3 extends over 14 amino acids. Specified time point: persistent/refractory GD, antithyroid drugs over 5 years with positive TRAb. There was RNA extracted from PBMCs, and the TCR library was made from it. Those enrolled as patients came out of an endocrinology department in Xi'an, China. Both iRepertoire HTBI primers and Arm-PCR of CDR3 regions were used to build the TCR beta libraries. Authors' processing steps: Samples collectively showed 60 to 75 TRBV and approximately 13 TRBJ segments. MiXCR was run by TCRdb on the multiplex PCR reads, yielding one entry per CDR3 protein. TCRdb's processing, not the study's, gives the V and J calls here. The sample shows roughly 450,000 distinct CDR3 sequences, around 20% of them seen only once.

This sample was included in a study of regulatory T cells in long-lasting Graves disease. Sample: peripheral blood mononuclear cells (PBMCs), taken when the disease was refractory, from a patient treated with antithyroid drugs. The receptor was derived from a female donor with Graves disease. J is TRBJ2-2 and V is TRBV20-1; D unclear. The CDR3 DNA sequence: TGCAGTGCTAGAGACCCAACCAACACCGGGGAGCTGTTTTTT. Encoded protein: CSARDPTNTGELFF.